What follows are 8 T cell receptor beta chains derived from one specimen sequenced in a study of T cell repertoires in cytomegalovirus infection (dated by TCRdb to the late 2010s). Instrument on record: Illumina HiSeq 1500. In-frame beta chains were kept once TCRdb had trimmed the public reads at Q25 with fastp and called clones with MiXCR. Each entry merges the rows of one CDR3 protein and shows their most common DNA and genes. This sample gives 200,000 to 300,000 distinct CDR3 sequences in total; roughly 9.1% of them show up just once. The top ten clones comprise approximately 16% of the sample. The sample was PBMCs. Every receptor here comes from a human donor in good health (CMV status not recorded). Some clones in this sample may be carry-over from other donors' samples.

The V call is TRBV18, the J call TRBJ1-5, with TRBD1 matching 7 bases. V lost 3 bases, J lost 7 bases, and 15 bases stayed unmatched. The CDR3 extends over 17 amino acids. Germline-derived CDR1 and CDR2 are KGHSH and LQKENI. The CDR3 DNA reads TGTGCCAGCTCACCGCTTGCCCGGACAGGCACCAACCAGCCCCAGCATTTT. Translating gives CASSPLARTGTNQPQHF.

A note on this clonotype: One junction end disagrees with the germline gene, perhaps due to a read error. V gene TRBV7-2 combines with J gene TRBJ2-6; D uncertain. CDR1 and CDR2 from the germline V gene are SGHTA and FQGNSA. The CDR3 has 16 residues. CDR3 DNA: TGTGCCAGCCGCTTAGAGTTCAGGACGGGGGCCAACGTCCTGACTTTC. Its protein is CASRLEFRTGANVLTF. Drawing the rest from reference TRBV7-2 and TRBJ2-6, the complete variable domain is GAGVSQSPSNKVTEKGKDVELRCDPISGHTALYWYRQSLGQGLEFLIYFQGNSAPDKSGLPSDRFSAERTGGSVSTLTIQRTQQEDSAVYLCASRLEFRTGANVLTFGAGSRLTVL.

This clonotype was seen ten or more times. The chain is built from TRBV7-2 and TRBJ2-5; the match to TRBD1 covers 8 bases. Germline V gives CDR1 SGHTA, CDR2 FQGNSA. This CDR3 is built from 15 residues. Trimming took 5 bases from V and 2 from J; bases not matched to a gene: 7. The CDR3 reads CASSPPGQGQETQYF. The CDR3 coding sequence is TGTGCCAGCAGCCCCCCAGGACAGGGACAAGAGACCCAGTACTTC.

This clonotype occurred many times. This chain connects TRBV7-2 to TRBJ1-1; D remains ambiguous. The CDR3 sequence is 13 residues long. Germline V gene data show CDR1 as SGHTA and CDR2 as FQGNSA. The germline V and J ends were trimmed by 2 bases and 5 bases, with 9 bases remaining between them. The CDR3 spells CASSLLHWTEAFF. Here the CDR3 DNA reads TGTGCCAGCAGCTTATTGCATTGGACTGAAGCTTTCTTT.

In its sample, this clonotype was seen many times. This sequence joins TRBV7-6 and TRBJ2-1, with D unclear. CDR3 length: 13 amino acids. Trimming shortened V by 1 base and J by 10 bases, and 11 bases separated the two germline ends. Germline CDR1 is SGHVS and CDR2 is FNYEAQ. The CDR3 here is CASSLGSAFEQFF. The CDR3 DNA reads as TGTGCCAGCAGCTTAGGGTCGGCTTTCGAGCAGTTCTTC.

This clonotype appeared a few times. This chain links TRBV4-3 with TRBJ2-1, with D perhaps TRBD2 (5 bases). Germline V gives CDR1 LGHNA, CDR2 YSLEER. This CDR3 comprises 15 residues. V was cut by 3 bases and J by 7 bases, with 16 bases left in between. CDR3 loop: CASSQEPRSGNEQFF. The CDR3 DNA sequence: TGCGCCAGCAGCCAGGAACCTAGGTCGGGGAATGAGCAGTTCTTC.

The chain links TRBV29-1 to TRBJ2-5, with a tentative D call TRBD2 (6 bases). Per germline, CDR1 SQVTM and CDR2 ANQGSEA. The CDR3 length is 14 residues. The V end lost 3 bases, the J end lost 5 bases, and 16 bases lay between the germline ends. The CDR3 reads CSVEMRDKRETQYF. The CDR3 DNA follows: TGCAGCGTTGAGATGCGGGATAAAAGGGAGACCCAGTACTTC.

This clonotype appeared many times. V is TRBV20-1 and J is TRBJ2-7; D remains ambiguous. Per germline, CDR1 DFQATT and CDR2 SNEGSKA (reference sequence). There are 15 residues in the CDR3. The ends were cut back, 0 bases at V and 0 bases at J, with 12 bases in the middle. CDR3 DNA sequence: TGCAGTGCTAGAGATTCCGGCGGTCCCTCCTACGAGCAGTACTTC. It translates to CSARDSGGPSYEQYF.